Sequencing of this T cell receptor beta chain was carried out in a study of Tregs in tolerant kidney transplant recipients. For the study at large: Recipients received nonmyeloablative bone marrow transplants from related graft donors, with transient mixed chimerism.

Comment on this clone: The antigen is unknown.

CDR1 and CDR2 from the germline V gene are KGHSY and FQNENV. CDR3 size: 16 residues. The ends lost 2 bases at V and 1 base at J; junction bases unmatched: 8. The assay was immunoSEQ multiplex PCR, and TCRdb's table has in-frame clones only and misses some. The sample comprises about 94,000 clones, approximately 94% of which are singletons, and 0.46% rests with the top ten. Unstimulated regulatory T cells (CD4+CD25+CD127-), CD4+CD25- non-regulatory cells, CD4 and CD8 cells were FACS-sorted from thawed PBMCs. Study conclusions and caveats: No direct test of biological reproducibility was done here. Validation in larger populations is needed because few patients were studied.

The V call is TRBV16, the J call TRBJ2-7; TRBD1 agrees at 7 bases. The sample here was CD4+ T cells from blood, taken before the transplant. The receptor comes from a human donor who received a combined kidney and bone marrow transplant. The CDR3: CASSQPGRDRSYEQYF. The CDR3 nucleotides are TGTGCCAGCAGCCAACCCGGCCGGGACAGATCCTACGAGCAGTACTTC. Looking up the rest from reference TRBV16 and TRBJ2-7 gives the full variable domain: GEEVAQTPKHLVRGEGQKAKLYCAPIKGHSYVFWYQQVLKNEFKFLISFQNENVFDETGMPKERFSAKCLPNSPCSLEIQATKLEDSAVYFCASSQPGRDRSYEQYFGPGTRLTVT.